This record concerns one TCR beta chain sequence. The germline V gene has CDR1 GTSNPN and CDR2 SVGIG (reference sequence). With 0 bases removed from V and 2 bases from J, the gap between germline ends came to 13 bases. The CDR3 has 15 residues. Blood replicates held 0.5 ug DNA, tumor or normal breast approximately 1.5 ug, two each. Here immunoSEQ multiplex PCR was the method, and the copy in TCRdb shows in-frame clones only, minus some. This repertoire shows 50,000 to 65,000 clones, about nine tenths found once; its top ten account for around 4.7%. The record originates from a study of early stage breast cancer tumors. Overall study context: Most invasive tumors, about 80% of the 16, were ER+/PR+/HER2-.

V and J are TRBV30 and TRBJ1-2; D is possibly TRBD1 (5 bases). This clonotype was sampled from an older person with breast cancer. Specimen: blood. The CDR3 reads CAWSVKVAGNYGYTF. DNA of the CDR3: TGTGCCTGGAGTGTAAAGGTGGCAGGGAACTATGGCTACACCTTC.